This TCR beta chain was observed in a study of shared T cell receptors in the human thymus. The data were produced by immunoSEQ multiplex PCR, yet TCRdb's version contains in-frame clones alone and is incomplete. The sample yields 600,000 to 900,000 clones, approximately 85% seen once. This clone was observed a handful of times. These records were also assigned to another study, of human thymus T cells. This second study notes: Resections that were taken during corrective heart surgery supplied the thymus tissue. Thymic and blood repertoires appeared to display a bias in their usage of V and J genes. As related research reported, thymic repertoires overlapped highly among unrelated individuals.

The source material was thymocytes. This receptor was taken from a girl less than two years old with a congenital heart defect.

As DNA, the CDR3 is TGTGCCAGCTTACAGGGGGGGATGAACACTGAAGCTTTCTTT. It yields the protein CASLQGGMNTEAFF. This rearrangement joins TRBV2 to TRBJ1-1, with TRBD1 identical over 8 bases. Germline trimming cut 8 bases from V and 0 bases from J; bases unmatched to any gene: 5. The CDR3 runs 14 residues. Germline lookup yields CDR1 SNHLY and CDR2 FYNNEI. The full variable domain, with the rest looked up from reference TRBV2 and TRBJ1-1, is EPEVTQTPSHQVTQMGQEVILRCVPISNHLYFYWYRQILGQKVEFLVSFYNNEISEKSEIFDDQFSVERPDGSNFTLKIRSTKLEDSAMYFCASLQGGMNTEAFFGQGTRLTVV.